This passage covers 31 T cell receptor beta chains from one sample sequenced in a study of cytomegalovirus exposure and HLA in healthy donors. The PCR was carried out with 60 Vbeta primers and 13 Jbeta primers. Sequencing used immunoSEQ multiplex PCR; TCRdb keeps in-frame clones, though not all of them. The sample includes some 180,000 clones, about 77% of them seen just once. What was sequenced was PBMCs. The receptors shown here come from a woman aged 30 to 39 in good health and CMV-seronegative.

The chain carries TRBV28 and TRBJ1-2; 8 positions match TRBD1. Germline CDR1 is MDHEN and CDR2 is SYDVKM. CDR3 size: 13 residues. V shed 10 bases, J shed 8 bases, and the junction held 12 bases outside the gene matches. The CDR3 bases are TGTGCCACCAACTCGGACAGGGTCTGGGGCTACACCTTC. Translated: CATNSDRVWGYTF.

The chain uses TRBV9 and TRBJ2-1; D possibly corresponds to TRBD2 (6 bases). Germline V lookup: CDR1 SGDLS, CDR2 YYNGEE. V was clipped by 3 bases and J by 6 bases, with 19 bases between them. The CDR3 length is 16 residues. The CDR3 loop reads CASSDPSGLLPNEQFF. CDR3 sequence (DNA): TGTGCCAGCAGCGATCCCTCGGGACTCCTGCCCAATGAGCAGTTCTTC.

The chain uses TRBV28 and TRBJ1-5; D ambiguous. The V gene lost 3 bases and the J gene lost 6 bases, with 12 bases spanning the gap. CDR1 MDHEN and CDR2 SYDVKM come from the germline V gene. The CDR3 runs to 14 residues. CDR3 in amino acids: CASSLPGRGQPQHF. The CDR3 coding sequence is TGTGCCAGCAGTTTGCCAGGACGGGGTCAGCCCCAGCATTTT.

The rearrangement links TRBV25-1 to TRBJ1-2, with a weak D call TRBD1 (6 bases). CDR1 and CDR2 from the germline V gene are MGHDK and SYGVNS. V gave up 1 base and J gave up 7 bases, with 13 bases separating them. This CDR3 is built from 14 residues. CDR3 sequence: CASSEWGGPGGYTF. The DNA for the CDR3 is TGTGCCAGCAGTGAATGGGGGGGGCCGGGTGGCTACACCTTC.

A single count supports this clone. The chain uses TRBV27 and TRBJ1-6; D ambiguous. Trimming removed 3 bases from V and 7 bases from J, with 28 bases in between. The length of the CDR3 is 20 residues. CDR1 and CDR2 (germline): MNHEY, SMNVEV (reference sequence). The CDR3 DNA reads as TGTGCCAGCAGTTTTAGGTCTCTTTTCGGTGCATCGGGGAGGAATTCACCCCTCCACTTT. Translation: CASSFRSLFGASGRNSPLHF.

This clone was observed a few times. The V call is TRBV2, the J call TRBJ2-3; the D gene is possibly TRBD2 (6 bases). This CDR3 is 14 amino acids long. CDR1 and CDR2 (germline): SNHLY, FYNNEI. Trimming cost V 6 bases and J 2 bases, with 12 bases left between them. The CDR3 is CASRWDFYTDTQYF. In nucleotides, the CDR3 is TGTGCCAGCAGATGGGACTTTTACACAGATACGCAGTATTTT.

The chain joins TRBV28 to TRBJ1-2, with 10 bases that match TRBD1. Losses at the gene ends were 4 bases for V and 8 bases for J; bases not matched to a gene: 4. This CDR3 region has 13 residues. Germline V CDR1 and CDR2: MDHEN, SYDVKM. The CDR3 is CASSSTGGQGYTF. The CDR3 DNA sequence: TGTGCCAGCAGTTCGACAGGGGGCCAGGGCTACACCTTC.

The chain joins TRBV5-1 to TRBJ2-5, with 8 bases lining up with TRBD1. Per germline, CDR1 SGHRS and CDR2 YFSETQ. This CDR3 is 13 amino acids long. J was trimmed by 3 bases and V by 7 bases; bases with no gene match: 5. For the CDR3, the DNA is TGCGCCAGCTTTCAGACAGGGGAAGAGACCCAGTACTTC. This gives the protein CASFQTGEETQYF.

The J gene is TRBJ2-7, the V gene TRBV11-2; possible D gene TRBD2, 5 bases. The CDR3 is made up of 17 amino acids. The V gene's germline CDR1 is SGHAT and CDR2 FQNNGV. Trimming cost V 2 bases and J 6 bases, with 23 bases left between them. The CDR3 reads CASSLQRELAFLVEQYF. The DNA for the CDR3 is TGTGCCAGCAGCTTACAAAGGGAGTTGGCTTTTTTGGTCGAGCAGTACTTC.

Of note for this clone: The germline gene is not matched at one end of the junction; a read error may be the cause. The genes are TRBV7-2 and TRBJ1-2, with TRBD1 identical over 8 bases. Germline CDR1 is SGHTA and CDR2 is FQGNSA. This CDR3 has 13 amino acids. For the CDR3, the DNA is TGTGCCAGCAGCTTAGGGGACAGGTTTTTCTACCCCTTC. This codes for CASSLGDRFFYPF.

The V call is TRBV12-5, the J call TRBJ2-5; 11 bases agree with TRBD2. The CDR3 covers 19 residues. With 0 bases clipped from V and 4 bases from J, the junction kept 13 bases outside the gene matches. Germline V gene lookup returns CDR1 LGHNT and CDR2 FRNRAP. The DNA for the CDR3 is TGTGCTAGTGGTTTGGTAGTATTAGCGGGGGGGCCAAGTGGAGAGACCCAGTACTTC. It codes for CASGLVVLAGGPSGETQYF.

Only a few counts were recorded for this clone. The chain joins TRBV9 to TRBJ2-3; perhaps TRBD2 as D (7 bases). This CDR3 has 17 amino acids. Trimming cost V 0 bases and J 2 bases, with 16 bases left between them. Germline V gene data show CDR1 as SGDLS and CDR2 as YYNGEE. Written as DNA, the CDR3 is TGTGCCAGCAGCGTAGGGGGGGCGGGAGACGCCACAGATACGCAGTATTTT. Its protein product is CASSVGGAGDATDTQYF.

The chain has TRBV4-1 and TRBJ2-1; possible D gene TRBD2, 5 bases. Trimming cost V 0 bases and J 12 bases, with 15 bases left between them. The CDR3 loop spans 14 amino acids. Looked up from germline, CDR1 is MGHRA and CDR2 is YSYEKL. In nucleotides, the CDR3 is TGCGCCAGCAGCCAAGACGTGAGGGTTATCGGGCAGTTCTTC. It encodes CASSQDVRVIGQFF.

The chain couples TRBV15 to TRBJ1-6, with TRBD1 as a possible D gene (6 bases). In germline, CDR1 is LNHNV, CDR2 YYDKDF (reference sequence). V was trimmed by 1 base and J by 0 bases, leaving 7 bases between them. The CDR3 has 16 amino acids. Written as DNA, the CDR3 is TGTGCCACCAGCAGAGGCAGGGGCTCCTATAATTCACCCCTCCACTTT. Residues: CATSRGRGSYNSPLHF.

This clone has only a few counts. The V gene is TRBV5-6, the J gene TRBJ1-2; D gene ambiguous. Germline CDR1 and CDR2: SGHDT and YYEEEE. V was pared by 0 bases and J by 4 bases, with 13 bases between. The CDR3 consists of 15 residues. The CDR3 nucleotides are TGTGCCAGCAGCTTGGGGTTTGGGCAGAGCTATGGCTACACCTTC. The encoded protein is CASSLGFGQSYGYTF.

A few counts support this clone. V is TRBV5-4 and J is TRBJ2-7; no definite D call. CDR3 length equals 15 residues. Trimming removed 4 bases from V and 5 bases from J, with 19 bases in between. CDR1 and CDR2 from the germline V gene are SGHNT and YYREEE (reference sequence). The CDR3 loop is CASSPPSSLGHEQYF. CDR3 sequence (DNA): TGTGCCAGCAGCCCGCCGTCCAGCCTGGGCCACGAGCAGTACTTC.

This clone has a single count. The chain uses TRBV27 and TRBJ1-5; possible D gene TRBD1, 6 bases. Deletions cut 6 bases from V and 1 base from J, with 28 bases between. The CDR3 is 20 amino acids. The V gene's germline CDR1 is MNHEY and CDR2 SMNVEV (reference sequence). CDR3 sequence (DNA): TGTGCCAGCAGGCCCGATGCTAGGGGGGGAGTGAAACACAGCAATCAGCCCCAGCATTTT. It translates to CASRPDARGGVKHSNQPQHF.

The chain uses TRBV5-1 and TRBJ2-1; 16 nucleotides agree with TRBD2. J was trimmed by 2 bases and V by 4 bases; bases with no gene match: 6. The CDR3 extends over 18 amino acids. The germline V gene encodes CDR1 SGHRS and CDR2 YFSETQ. CDR3 coding DNA: TGCGCCAGCAGCCCGGGACTAGCGGGAGGGAATCCCTACAATGAGCAGTTCTTC. Translation: CASSPGLAGGNPYNEQFF.

This clone was observed once. The same CDR3 is also encoded by other DNA sequences in this sample. V and J are TRBV28 and TRBJ1-3, with D maybe TRBD1 (6 bases). Deletions cut 7 bases from V and 0 bases from J, with 13 bases between. The germline V gene encodes CDR1 MDHEN and CDR2 SYDVKM. CDR3 size: 15 residues. In DNA, the CDR3 is TGTGCCAGCACCCTGGGGGCGTTCTCTGGAAACACCATATATTTT. This sequence encodes CASTLGAFSGNTIYF.

The chain links TRBV6-6 to TRBJ1-1; 10 nucleotides agree with TRBD1. Losses at the gene ends were 7 bases for V and 5 bases for J; bases not matched to a gene: 10. The CDR3 loop spans 15 amino acids. Looked up from germline, CDR1 is MNHNY and CDR2 is SVGAGI (reference sequence). This CDR3 is CASNPGQGWGTEAFF. DNA of the CDR3: TGTGCCAGCAACCCGGGACAGGGGTGGGGAACTGAAGCTTTCTTT.

This chain uses TRBV5-4 with TRBJ2-3; TRBD1 might be the D (6 bases). V was pared by 4 bases and J by 4 bases, with 13 bases between. CDR1 SGHNT and CDR2 YYREEE come from the germline V gene (reference sequence). The CDR3 sequence is 14 residues long. Here the CDR3 reads CASSLIQGPDTQYF. The CDR3, as DNA: TGTGCCAGCAGCCTAATACAGGGCCCAGATACGCAGTATTTT.

This clone was detected only a few times. The chain carries TRBV5-1 and TRBJ1-3, with 7 nucleotides matching TRBD1. J lost 4 bases, V lost 5 bases, and 6 bases had no gene match. The CDR3 sequence is 14 residues long. Germline-derived CDR1 and CDR2 are SGHRS and YFSETQ. The CDR3 DNA is TGCGCCAGCAGTCAGACAGGGATAGGAAACACCATATATTTT. This gives the protein CASSQTGIGNTIYF.

The V call is TRBV6-5, the J call TRBJ1-5; D is unclear. Germline-derived CDR1 and CDR2 are MNHEY and SVGAGI. The CDR3 consists of 15 residues. Trimming took off 2 bases at V and 0 bases at J, with 8 bases between the two ends. The CDR3 protein is CASSYTRYSNQPQHF. The CDR3 nucleotides are TGTGCCAGCAGTTACACCCGGTATAGCAATCAGCCCCAGCATTTT.

In this sample, this clone turned up a few times. The CDR3 nucleotides are TGTGCCAGCAGTGAATCGGGGGAGAGAGAGACCCAGTACTTC. It translates to CASSESGERETQYF. J is TRBJ2-5 and V is TRBV25-1, with D tentatively TRBD2 (6 bases). This CDR3 contains 14 residues. Germline loops: CDR1 MGHDK, CDR2 SYGVNS. Trimming cost V 1 base and J 4 bases, with 10 bases left between them.

This chain uses TRBV29-1 with TRBJ2-1; 13 nucleotides align to TRBD2. Germline CDR1 SQVTM, CDR2 ANQGSEA. The V and J ends lost 7 bases and 10 bases, in that order; junction bases with no gene match: 7. The CDR3 is made up of 13 amino acids. As DNA, the CDR3 is TGCAGCGGGAGCACTAGCGGGAGGGGCGAGCAGTTCTTC. Translated, it gives CSGSTSGRGEQFF.

V and J are TRBV6-1 and TRBJ2-5; tentatively, D is TRBD1 (7 bases). The germline V and J ends were trimmed by 11 bases and 1 base, with 14 bases remaining between them. Germline loops: CDR1 MNHNS, CDR2 SASEGT. The CDR3 totals 13 residues. The CDR3 loop reads CAGGTAGQETQYF. DNA for the CDR3: TGTGCCGGGGGGACAGCTGGCCAAGAGACCCAGTACTTC.

This chain connects TRBV10-1 to TRBJ2-3; maybe TRBD1 (5 bases). In germline, CDR1 is WNHNN, CDR2 SYGVQD (reference sequence). Trimming took off 5 bases at V and 4 bases at J, with 13 bases between the two ends. This CDR3 spans 14 amino acids. In DNA form, the CDR3 reads TGCGCCAGCAGTAATGGACAAGTGTCAGATACGCAGTATTTT. Translated: CASSNGQVSDTQYF.

The rearrangement joins TRBV6-6 to TRBJ2-5; TRBD1 is a possible D gene (5 bases). CDR1 MNHNY and CDR2 SVGAGI come from the germline V gene (reference sequence). V was cut by 6 bases and J by 5 bases, with 16 bases left in between. The CDR3 is made up of 14 amino acids. For the CDR3, the DNA is TGTGCCAGCAGAAAAGGACACCTCCCGGAGACCCAGTACTTC. This gives the protein CASRKGHLPETQYF.

This chain joins TRBV6-1 and TRBJ1-2; 9 bases map to TRBD1. V shed 7 bases and J 1 base; nucleotides not matched to a gene: 4. The CDR3 loop spans 14 amino acids. CDR1 and CDR2 from the germline V gene are MNHNS and SASEGT. The CDR3 nucleotides read TGTGCCAGCAATAGGGACAGGGTTAACTATGGCTACACCTTC. Translating gives CASNRDRVNYGYTF.

CDR3 DNA sequence: TGTGCCAGCAGTTTTTCCCGGGACAGCTCCTACGAGCAGTACTTC. This sequence encodes CASSFSRDSSYEQYF. This rearrangement joins TRBV6-5 to TRBJ2-5; the match to TRBD1 covers 7 bases. The end of the DNA fits TRBJ2-7 better, so the J call may be wrong. The germline gives CDR1 MNHEY, CDR2 SVGAGI. This CDR3 region has 15 residues.

The chain carries TRBV9 and TRBJ1-5; D possibly corresponds to TRBD1 (5 bases). CDR1 and CDR2 (germline): SGDLS, YYNGEE. The CDR3 runs to 15 residues. The germline V and J ends were trimmed by 1 base and 6 bases, with 14 bases remaining between them. CDR3 region: CASSVRGGGGQPQHF. DNA for the CDR3: TGTGCCAGCAGCGTACGGGGGGGTGGAGGTCAGCCCCAGCATTTT.